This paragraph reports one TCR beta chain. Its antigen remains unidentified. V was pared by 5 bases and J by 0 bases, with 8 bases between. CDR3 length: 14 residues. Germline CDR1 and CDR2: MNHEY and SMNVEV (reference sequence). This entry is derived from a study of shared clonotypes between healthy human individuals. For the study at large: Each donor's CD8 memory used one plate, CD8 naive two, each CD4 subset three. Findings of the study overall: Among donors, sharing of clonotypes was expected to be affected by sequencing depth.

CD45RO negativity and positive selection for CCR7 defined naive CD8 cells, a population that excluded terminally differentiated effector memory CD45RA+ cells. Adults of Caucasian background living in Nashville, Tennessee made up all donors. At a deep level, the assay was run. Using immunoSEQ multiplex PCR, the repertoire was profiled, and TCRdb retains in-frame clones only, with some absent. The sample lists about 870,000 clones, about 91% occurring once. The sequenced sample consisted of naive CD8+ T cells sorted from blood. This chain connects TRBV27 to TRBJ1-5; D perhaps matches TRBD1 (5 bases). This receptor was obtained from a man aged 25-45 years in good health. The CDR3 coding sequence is TGTGCCAGCAGTCGGGGGGATAGCAATCAGCCCCAGCATTTT. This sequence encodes CASSRGDSNQPQHF.